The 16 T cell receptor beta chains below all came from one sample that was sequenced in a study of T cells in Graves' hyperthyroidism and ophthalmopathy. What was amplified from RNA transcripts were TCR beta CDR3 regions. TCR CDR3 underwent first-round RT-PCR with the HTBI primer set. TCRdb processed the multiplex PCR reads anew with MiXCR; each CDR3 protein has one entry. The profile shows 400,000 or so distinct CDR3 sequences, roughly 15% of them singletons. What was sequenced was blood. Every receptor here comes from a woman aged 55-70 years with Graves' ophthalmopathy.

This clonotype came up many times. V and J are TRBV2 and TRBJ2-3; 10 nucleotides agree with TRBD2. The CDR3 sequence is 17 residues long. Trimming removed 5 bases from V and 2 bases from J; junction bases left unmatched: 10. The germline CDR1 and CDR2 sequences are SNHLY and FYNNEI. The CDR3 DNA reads TGTGCCAGCAGTCTCCATAGCGGGAGGCTTCCCACAGATACGCAGTATTTT. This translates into CASSLHSGRLPTDTQYF.

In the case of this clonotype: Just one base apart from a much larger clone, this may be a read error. Here the CDR3 DNA reads TGTGCCAGCAGTGGAGACAGAACCTACACTGAAGCTTTCTTT. It translates to CASSGDRTYTEAFF. The rearrangement joins TRBV2 to TRBJ1-1; D is perhaps TRBD1 (5 bases). V lost 4 bases to trimming and J lost 3 bases, with 12 bases between them. Germline loops: CDR1 SNHLY, CDR2 FYNNEI. The CDR3 contains 14 residues.

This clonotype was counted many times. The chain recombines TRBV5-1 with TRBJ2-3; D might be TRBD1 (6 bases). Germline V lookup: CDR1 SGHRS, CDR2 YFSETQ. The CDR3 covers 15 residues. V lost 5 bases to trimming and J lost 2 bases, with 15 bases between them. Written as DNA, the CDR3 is TGCGCCAGCAGACGGGACACGCAGAACACAGATACGCAGTATTTT. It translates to CASRRDTQNTDTQYF.

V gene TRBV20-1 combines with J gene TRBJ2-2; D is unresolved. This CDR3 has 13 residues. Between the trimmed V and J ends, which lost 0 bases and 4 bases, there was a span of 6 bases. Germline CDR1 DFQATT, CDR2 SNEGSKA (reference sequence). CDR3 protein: CSAREGFTGELFF. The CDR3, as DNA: TGCAGTGCTAGAGAAGGGTTCACCGGGGAGCTGTTTTTT.

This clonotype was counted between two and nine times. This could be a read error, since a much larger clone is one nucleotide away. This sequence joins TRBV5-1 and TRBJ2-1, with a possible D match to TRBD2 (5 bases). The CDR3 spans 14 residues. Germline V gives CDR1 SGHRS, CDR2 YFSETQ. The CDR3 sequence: CASSLDGIYNELFF. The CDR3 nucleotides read TGCGCCAGCAGCTTAGACGGGATCTACAATGAGCTGTTCTTC.

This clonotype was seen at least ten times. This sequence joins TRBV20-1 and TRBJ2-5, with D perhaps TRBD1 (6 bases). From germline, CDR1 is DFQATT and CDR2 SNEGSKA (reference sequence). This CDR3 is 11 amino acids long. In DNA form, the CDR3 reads TGCAGCTCTGTTGGGGGCGGGACCCAGTACTTC. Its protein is CSSVGGGTQYF.

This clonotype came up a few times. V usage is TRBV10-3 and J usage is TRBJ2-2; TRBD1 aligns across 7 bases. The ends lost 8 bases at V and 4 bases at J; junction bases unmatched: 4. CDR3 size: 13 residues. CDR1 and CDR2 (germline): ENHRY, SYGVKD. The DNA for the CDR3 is TGTGCCATCGACAGGGACCTCACCGGGGAGCTGTTTTTT. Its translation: CAIDRDLTGELFF.

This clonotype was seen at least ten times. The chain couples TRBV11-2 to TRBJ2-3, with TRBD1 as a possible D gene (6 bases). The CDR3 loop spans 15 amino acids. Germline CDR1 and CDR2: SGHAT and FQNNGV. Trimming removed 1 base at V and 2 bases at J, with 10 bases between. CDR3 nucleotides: TGTGCCAGCAGCTTAGCTCAGGGGATCACAGATACGCAGTATTTT. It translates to CASSLAQGITDTQYF.

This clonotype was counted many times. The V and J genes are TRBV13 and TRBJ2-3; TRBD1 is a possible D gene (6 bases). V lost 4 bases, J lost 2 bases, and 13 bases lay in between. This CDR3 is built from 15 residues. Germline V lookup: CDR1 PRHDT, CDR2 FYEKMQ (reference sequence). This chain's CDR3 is CASSYVQGSTDTQYF. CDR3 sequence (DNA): TGTGCCAGCAGCTACGTACAGGGATCCACAGATACGCAGTATTTT.

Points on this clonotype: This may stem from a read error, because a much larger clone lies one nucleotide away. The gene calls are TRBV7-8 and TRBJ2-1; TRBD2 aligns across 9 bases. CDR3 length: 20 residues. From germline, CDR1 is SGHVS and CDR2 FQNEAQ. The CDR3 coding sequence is TGTGCCAGCAGCTTAGGCGGTTGGCGGGAGGGCCGGTTTTCCTACAATGAGCAGCTCTTC. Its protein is CASSLGGWREGRFSYNEQLF.

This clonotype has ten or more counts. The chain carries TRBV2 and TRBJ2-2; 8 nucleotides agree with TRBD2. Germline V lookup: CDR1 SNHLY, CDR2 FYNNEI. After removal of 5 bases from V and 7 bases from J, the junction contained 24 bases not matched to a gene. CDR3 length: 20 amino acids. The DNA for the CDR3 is TGTGCCAGCAGTCTCGCCCGAGATTGGGCCAAGCGGGAGACGTTCGGGGAGCTGTTTTTT. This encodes CASSLARDWAKRETFGELFF.

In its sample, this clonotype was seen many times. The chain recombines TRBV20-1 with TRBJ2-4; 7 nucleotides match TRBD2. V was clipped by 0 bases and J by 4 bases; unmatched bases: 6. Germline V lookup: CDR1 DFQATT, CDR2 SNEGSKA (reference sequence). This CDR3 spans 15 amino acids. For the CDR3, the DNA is TGCAGTGCTAGAGATGCGAGGGAGGGGAAAAACATTCAGTACTTC. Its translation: CSARDAREGKNIQYF.

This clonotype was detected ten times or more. CDR3 DNA: TGCGCCAGCAGCTTGGCCGTAGCGGGATCCACAGATACGCAGTATTTT. It codes for CASSLAVAGSTDTQYF. The chain has TRBV5-1 and TRBJ2-3; 8 positions match TRBD2. This CDR3 has 16 amino acids. Germline CDR1 reads SGHRS; CDR2 reads YFSETQ. V gave up 0 bases and J gave up 2 bases; unmatched junction bases: 5.

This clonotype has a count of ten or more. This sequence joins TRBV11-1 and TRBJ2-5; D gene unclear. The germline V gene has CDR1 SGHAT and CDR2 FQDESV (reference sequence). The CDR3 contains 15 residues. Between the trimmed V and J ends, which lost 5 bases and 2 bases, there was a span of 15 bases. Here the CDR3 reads CASSRGVGIQETQYF. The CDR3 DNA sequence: TGTGCCAGCAGCCGTGGGGTGGGAATACAAGAGACCCAGTACTTC.

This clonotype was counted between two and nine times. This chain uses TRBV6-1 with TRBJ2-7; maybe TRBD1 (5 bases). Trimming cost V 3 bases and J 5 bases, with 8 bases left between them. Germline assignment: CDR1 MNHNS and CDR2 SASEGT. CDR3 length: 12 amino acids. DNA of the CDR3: TGTGCCAGCAGTGACCAGGGTCACGAGCAGTACTTC. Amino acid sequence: CASSDQGHEQYF.

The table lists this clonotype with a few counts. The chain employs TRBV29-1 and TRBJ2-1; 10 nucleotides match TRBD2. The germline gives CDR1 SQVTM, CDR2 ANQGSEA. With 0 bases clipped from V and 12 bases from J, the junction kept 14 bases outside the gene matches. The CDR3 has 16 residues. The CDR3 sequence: CSVEDGEGLAGARQFF. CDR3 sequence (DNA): TGCAGCGTTGAAGATGGCGAGGGGCTAGCGGGAGCGAGGCAGTTCTTC.